This entry describes one T cell receptor (beta chain). Other nucleotide sequences from this sample produce the same CDR3. CDR1 MDHEN and CDR2 SYDVKM come from the germline V gene. This CDR3 is 15 amino acids long. The junction had 8 bases not matched to a gene; V was cut back by 6 bases and J by 2 bases. This sample stems from a study of shared clonotypes between healthy human individuals. Assay: immunoSEQ multiplex PCR; the TCRdb copy retains only in-frame clones and omits some. The data contain some 1 million clones, about 75% of them seen just once; the ten biggest clones take up roughly 1.4%. The sample taken for sequencing was memory CD4+ T cells sorted from blood. The subset here: CD45RA-negative fraction. This receptor was identified in a man aged 18 to 29 in good health. The J gene is TRBJ2-7, the V gene TRBV28, with 9 bases aligning to TRBD1. The CDR3 is CASSSGTGSPYEQYF. In nucleotides, the CDR3 is TGTGCCAGCAGCTCCGGGACAGGGAGTCCCTACGAGCAGTACTTC. Complete variable domain (other parts from reference TRBV28 and TRBJ2-7): DVKVTQSSRYLVKRTGEKVFLECVQDMDHENMFWYRQDPGLGLRLIYFSYDVKMKEKGDIPEGYSVSREKKERFSLILESASTNQTSMYLCASSSGTGSPYEQYFGPGTRLTVT.